These 31 T cell receptor beta chains were sequenced from one sample in a study of shared clonotypes between healthy human individuals. The naive CD8 subset, CD45RO-negative cells positively selected for CCR7, excluded terminally differentiated effector memory CD45RA+ cells. Sequenced by immunoSEQ multiplex PCR; TCRdb stores in-frame clones only, minus some. The table includes hundreds of thousands of clones, approximately 96% detected once. The material sequenced was naive CD8+ T cells sorted from blood. Receptors were obtained from a woman in her 30s in good health.

This chain joins TRBV27 and TRBJ2-5; TRBD2 agrees at 8 bases. The germline V gene encodes CDR1 MNHEY and CDR2 SMNVEV (reference sequence). After removal of 5 bases from V and 4 bases from J, the junction contained 6 bases not matched to a gene. The CDR3 loop spans 14 amino acids. The CDR3 is CASSPPAGGETQYF. The CDR3 region has the DNA TGTGCCAGCAGTCCGCCCGCGGGGGGAGAGACCCAGTACTTC.

The rearrangement joins TRBV7-3 to TRBJ2-1, with a tentative D call TRBD2 (5 bases). From germline, CDR1 is SGHTA and CDR2 FQGTGA. The CDR3 totals 15 residues. V lost 8 bases and J 5 bases, leaving 19 bases between the germline ends. The DNA of the CDR3 is TGTGCCAGCGCAGAGGCCGGATCGGGAAACAATGAGCAGTTCTTC. It is translated as CASAEAGSGNNEQFF.

V gene TRBV6-5 combines with J gene TRBJ2-7; D might be TRBD1 or TRBD2, each matching 5 bases. V lost 2 bases and J lost 6, with 17 bases in between. CDR3 length equals 15 residues. Germline CDR1 MNHEY, CDR2 SVGAGI. In DNA form, the CDR3 reads TGTGCCAGCAGTTACAGTCCTGAAGGGGAGTCCGAGCAGTACTTC. Its translation is CASSYSPEGESEQYF.

This sequence joins TRBV19 and TRBJ2-2; 13 bases align to TRBD2. This CDR3 is built from 16 residues. Losses at the gene ends were 8 bases for V and 4 bases for J; bases not matched to a gene: 7. Germline CDR1 LNHDA, CDR2 SQIVND (reference sequence). CDR3 sequence: CASYPLAGGPTGELFF. Written as DNA, the CDR3 is TGTGCCAGTTACCCACTAGCGGGAGGGCCCACCGGGGAGCTGTTTTTT.

The chain has TRBV29-1 and TRBJ2-2, with 10 bases aligning to TRBD2. Germline V gives CDR1 SQVTM, CDR2 ANQGSEA. V lost 5 bases, J lost 4 bases, and 4 bases stayed unmatched. This CDR3 is 14 amino acids long. CDR3 residues: CSVPSGRGTGELFF. DNA of the CDR3: TGCAGCGTTCCTAGCGGGAGAGGCACCGGGGAGCTGTTTTTT.

The chain combines TRBV6-1 with TRBJ2-7, with 11 bases fitting TRBD2. Germline lookup yields CDR1 MNHNS and CDR2 SASEGT. The CDR3 is made up of 15 amino acids. J was trimmed by 1 base and V by 3 bases; bases with no gene match: 2. CDR3 protein: CASSEGLAASYEQYF. CDR3 DNA: TGTGCCAGCAGTGAGGGACTAGCGGCTTCCTACGAGCAGTACTTC.

The chain has TRBV19 and TRBJ1-4, with D uncertain. Trimming removed 6 bases from V and 3 bases from J, with 8 bases in between. The CDR3 length is 13 residues. CDR1 and CDR2 (germline): LNHDA, SQIVND (reference sequence). DNA for the CDR3: TGTGCCAGTAGGGCCGCAGCTAATGAAAAACTGTTTTTT. Protein sequence: CASRAAANEKLFF.

On this clone: Additional DNA sequences in this sample encode the identical CDR3. V is TRBV28 and J is TRBJ1-2; 8 bases line up with TRBD1. The CDR3 runs 14 residues. Germline CDR1 and CDR2: MDHEN and SYDVKM. J was trimmed by 0 bases and V by 3 bases; bases with no gene match: 0. CDR3 coding DNA: TGTGCCAGCAGTTTGACAGGGGCTAACTATGGCTACACCTTC. Translating it yields CASSLTGANYGYTF.

This chain joins TRBV5-8 and TRBJ2-7; D unclear. Germline CDR1 is SGHTS and CDR2 is YDEGEE. The CDR3 is 14 residues long. V lost 2 bases to trimming and J lost 1 base, with 10 bases between them. The CDR3 spells CASSFHYSSYEQYF. For the CDR3, the DNA is TGTGCCAGCAGCTTCCACTATTCATCCTACGAGCAGTACTTC.

The chain combines TRBV15 with TRBJ2-5; possible D gene TRBD2, 6 bases. The last part of the DNA fits TRBJ2-7 better; the J call may be wrong. The CDR3 is 14 amino acids. Germline CDR1 reads LNHNV; CDR2 reads YYDKDF (reference sequence). CDR3 DNA sequence: TGTGCCACCAGCAGTGGCGGGAAGAGGTACGAGCAGTACTTC. Translating gives CATSSGGKRYEQYF.

The chain joins TRBV28 to TRBJ1-2; 7 nucleotides agree with TRBD1. Germline V gene data show CDR1 as MDHEN and CDR2 as SYDVKM. The CDR3 length is 14 residues. V was pared by 3 bases and J by 4 bases, with 5 bases of the junction left unmatched. CDR3 nucleotide sequence: TGTGCCAGCAGTTTCGGGACAGCGGGCTATGGCTACACCTTC. It translates to CASSFGTAGYGYTF.

V and J are TRBV19 and TRBJ2-5; 7 positions agree with TRBD1. The germline gives CDR1 LNHDA, CDR2 SQIVND (reference sequence). There are 13 residues in the CDR3. The trim removed 6 bases at V and 3 bases at J, leaving 4 bases unmatched. CDR3 DNA sequence: TGTGCCAGTAGGGAACAGGGGAAAGAGACCCAGTACTTC. Translation: CASREQGKETQYF.

This chain connects TRBV29-1 to TRBJ2-7; no clear D gene. Germline V lookup: CDR1 SQVTM, CDR2 ANQGSEA. The CDR3 length is 15 residues. V shed 6 bases and J shed 2 bases, with 20 bases lying between them. This CDR3 reads CSVEIRGGIAYEQYF. The DNA for the CDR3 is TGCAGCGTGGAGATACGAGGCGGAATCGCCTACGAGCAGTACTTC.

The chain recombines TRBV5-6 with TRBJ2-7, with a tentative D call TRBD1 (6 bases). This CDR3 has 17 amino acids. Trimming took off 4 bases at V and 5 bases at J, with 25 bases between the two ends. Germline V lookup: CDR1 SGHDT, CDR2 YYEEEE. CDR3 in amino acids: CASSANSGVVIWDEQYF. The CDR3 region has the DNA TGTGCCAGCAGCGCTAACTCAGGGGTGGTTATTTGGGACGAGCAGTACTTC.

CDR3 sequence: CASGRDEVWGAYQPQHF. DNA of the CDR3: TGCGCCAGCGGGAGAGACGAAGTGTGGGGGGCATATCAGCCCCAGCATTTT. The J gene is TRBJ1-5, the V gene TRBV23-1, with D maybe TRBD1 (6 bases). TRBV23-1 is identified as an open reading frame with a role that is uncertain. The V end lost 8 bases, the J end lost 5 bases, and 25 bases lay between the germline ends. CDR3 size: 17 residues.

V usage is TRBV19 and J usage is TRBJ2-1; 8 bases map to TRBD2. This CDR3 contains 14 residues. J gave up 5 bases and V 6 bases, and 6 bases lay outside the gene matches. Germline-derived CDR1 and CDR2 are LNHDA and SQIVND (reference sequence). CDR3 sequence reads: CASRDALADNEQFF. The CDR3 bases are TGTGCCAGTAGGGACGCACTAGCGGACAATGAGCAGTTCTTC. Full variable domain (remainder filled in from reference TRBV19 and TRBJ2-1): DGGITQSPKYLFRKEGQNVTLSCEQNLNHDAMYWYRQDPGQGLRLIYYSQIVNDFQKGDIAEGYSVSREKKESFPLTVTSAQKNPTAFYLCASRDALADNEQFFGPGTRLTVL.

This chain connects TRBV25-1 to TRBJ2-2, with TRBD2 matching over 15 bases. This CDR3 contains 12 residues. Germline loops: CDR1 MGHDK, CDR2 SYGVNS. V gave up 9 bases and J gave up 11 bases; unmatched junction bases: 1. CDR3 loop: CARGLAGGELFF. For the CDR3, the DNA is TGTGCCAGGGGACTAGCGGGAGGCGAGCTGTTTTTT.

The V gene is TRBV12-5, the J gene TRBJ2-5, with TRBD2 matching 7 bases. In germline, CDR1 is LGHNT, CDR2 FRNRAP. The CDR3 runs 19 residues. Unmatched junction bases numbered 20, after V lost 7 bases and J lost 0 bases. The CDR3 spells CASASINRGIAGDQETQYF. The CDR3 coding sequence is TGTGCTAGTGCCTCCATCAACCGGGGGATAGCGGGCGACCAAGAGACCCAGTACTTC.

The genes are TRBV9 and TRBJ2-3; maybe TRBD1 (6 bases). The CDR3 runs to 14 residues. Germline lookup yields CDR1 SGDLS and CDR2 YYNGEE. Trimming pared 5 bases from V and 0 bases from J, leaving 10 bases between. The CDR3: CASRRTDSTDTQYF. The DNA of the CDR3 is TGTGCCAGCAGACGGACAGATAGCACAGATACGCAGTATTTT. Combining the CDR3 with reference TRBV9 and TRBJ2-3 gives the whole variable domain DSGVTQTPKHLITATGQRVTLRCSPRSGDLSVYWYQQSLDQGLQFLIQYYNGEERAKGNILERFSAQQFPDLHSELNLSSLELGDSALYFCASRRTDSTDTQYFGPGTRLTVL.

J is TRBJ1-2 and V is TRBV5-4; maybe TRBD1 (6 bases). Germline lookup yields CDR1 SGHNT and CDR2 YYREEE (reference sequence). This CDR3 is 13 amino acids long. V lost 5 bases and J lost 4, with 12 bases in between. The CDR3 loop reads CASRQQGAYGYTF. DNA of the CDR3: TGTGCCAGCAGACAACAGGGTGCCTATGGCTACACCTTC.

The rearrangement links TRBV9 to TRBJ2-2; D gene unclear. The length of the CDR3 is 13 residues. V lost 3 bases to trimming and J lost 5 bases, with 8 bases between them. CDR1 and CDR2 (germline): SGDLS, YYNGEE. As DNA, the CDR3 is TGTGCCAGCAGCGGCACATGGACCGGGGAGCTGTTTTTT. Amino acid sequence: CASSGTWTGELFF. Drawing the rest from reference TRBV9 and TRBJ2-2, the complete variable domain is DSGVTQTPKHLITATGQRVTLRCSPRSGDLSVYWYQQSLDQGLQFLIQYYNGEERAKGNILERFSAQQFPDLHSELNLSSLELGDSALYFCASSGTWTGELFFGEGSRLTVL.

This chain joins TRBV7-9 and TRBJ1-1, with unresolved D. Germline assignment: CDR1 SEHNR and CDR2 FQNEAQ (reference sequence). The CDR3 is 13 residues long. Trimming removed 4 bases from V and 7 bases from J, with 13 bases in between. Here the CDR3 reads CASSSWTAGEAFF. The CDR3 DNA is TGTGCCAGCAGCTCTTGGACGGCCGGTGAAGCTTTCTTT.

V gene TRBV10-3 combines with J gene TRBJ2-3; D unclear. The CDR3 contains 15 residues. Trimming took 0 bases from V and 0 from J, leaving 7 bases between them. Germline V gene sequence: CDR1 ENHRY, CDR2 SYGVKD. CDR3 DNA sequence: TGTGCCATCAGTGAGTCGACGATTAGCACAGATACGCAGTATTTT. It yields the protein CAISESTISTDTQYF.

The chain has TRBV2 and TRBJ1-2, with D perhaps matching TRBD1 (5 bases). The V end lost 6 bases, the J end lost 5 bases, and 16 bases lay between the germline ends. The CDR3 runs 14 residues. The V gene's germline CDR1 is SNHLY and CDR2 FYNNEI. This CDR3 is CASRGHGERYGYTF. In nucleotides, the CDR3 is TGTGCCAGCAGGGGGCACGGGGAACGGTATGGCTACACCTTC. The whole variable domain, remainder taken from reference TRBV2 and TRBJ1-2, is EPEVTQTPSHQVTQMGQEVILRCVPISNHLYFYWYRQILGQKVEFLVSFYNNEISEKSEIFDDQFSVERPDGSNFTLKIRSTKLEDSAMYFCASRGHGERYGYTFGSGTRLTVV.

The rearrangement links TRBV4-1 to TRBJ1-5, with a weak D call TRBD1 (6 bases). The CDR3 runs to 16 residues. Trimming took off 0 bases at V and 5 bases at J, with 14 bases between the two ends. Germline V lookup: CDR1 MGHRA, CDR2 YSYEKL. The CDR3 DNA sequence: TGCGCCAGCAGCCAAGAACGCGAGACAGGCTATCAGCCCCAGCATTTT. Its protein product is CASSQERETGYQPQHF.

To note about this clone: Different DNA sequences within this sample yield the same CDR3. The chain carries TRBV27 and TRBJ1-1; D gene ambiguous. The CDR3 is 13 residues long. Germline V gene lookup returns CDR1 MNHEY and CDR2 SMNVEV (reference sequence). Trimming cost V 3 bases and J 1 base, with 6 bases left between them. CDR3 sequence reads: CASSFAGNTEAFF. The DNA of the CDR3 is TGTGCCAGCAGTTTCGCAGGGAACACTGAAGCTTTCTTT.

This chain joins TRBV27 and TRBJ2-7; a weak D match, TRBD1 (6 bases). Trimming stripped 5 bases from V and 2 bases from J, with 19 bases between. This CDR3 is 16 amino acids long. The germline CDR1 and CDR2 sequences are MNHEY and SMNVEV (reference sequence). In DNA form, the CDR3 reads TGTGCCAGCAGTCGGACAGCTAAAGGATCCCCCTACGAGCAGTACTTC. Translating gives CASSRTAKGSPYEQYF.

This clone appeared a few times. The chain combines TRBV30 with TRBJ1-5; possibly TRBD1 for D (5 bases). The CDR3 has 13 amino acids. Germline CDR1 is GTSNPN and CDR2 is SVGIG (reference sequence). The germline V and J ends were trimmed by 5 bases and 2 bases, with 10 bases remaining between them. CDR3 nucleotide sequence: TGTGCCTGGGGGGAAGGGGGCAATCAGCCCCAGCATTTT. As protein: CAWGEGGNQPQHF.

The chain links TRBV5-7 to TRBJ1-2, with D unclear. TRBV5-7 is sorted into the ORF group, with uncertain function. V was cut by 8 bases and J by 8 bases, with 10 bases left in between. The CDR3 length is 10 residues. In DNA, the CDR3 is TGTGCCAGAGGCCCGCAAGGCTACACCTTC. The encoded protein is CARGPQGYTF.

This chain connects TRBV27 to TRBJ2-7, with D unresolved. V was pared by 3 bases and J by 6 bases, with 15 bases between. The CDR3 is 14 amino acids. Germline CDR1 MNHEY, CDR2 SMNVEV (reference sequence). DNA of the CDR3: TGTGCCAGCAGTTTCGGGTTGGGAACTTCCGAGCAGTACTTC. Residues: CASSFGLGTSEQYF.

The chain uses TRBV28 and TRBJ1-1; D is uncertain. The CDR3 extends over 16 amino acids. Trimming stripped 1 base from V and 1 base from J, with 13 bases between. Germline CDR1 reads MDHEN; CDR2 reads SYDVKM. The CDR3 loop is CASSLFLEGPNTEAFF. The DNA of the CDR3 is TGTGCCAGCAGTTTATTTTTGGAGGGCCCGAACACTGAAGCTTTCTTT. The full variable domain, in which reference TRBV28 and TRBJ1-1 provide the parts outside the CDR3, is DVKVTQSSRYLVKRTGEKVFLECVQDMDHENMFWYRQDPGLGLRLIYFSYDVKMKEKGDIPEGYSVSREKKERFSLILESASTNQTSMYLCASSLFLEGPNTEAFFGQGTRLTVV.